This T cell receptor beta chain was recorded in a study of control samples from healthy donors and cancer patients (TCRdb year 2020). Ends trimmed: V by 6 bases, J by 8 bases; bases unmatched to a gene: 5. CDR1 and CDR2 were assigned from the germline V gene as SGHTA and FQGTGA. The CDR3 holds 13 amino acids from the cysteine to the phenylalanine. Kept here is only the CDR3 DNA, which spans 39 bases and is read in frame from base 1. Receptor amplification or capture employed the immunoSEQ multiplex PCR assay. TCRdb retrieved this table from immuneACCESS and kept in-frame rearrangements only. Not all clones are present; in checked studies, unresolved V genes account for under half, and no reason is known for the remainder. The sample records some 120,000 clones, roughly 91% of which are singletons. Approximately 1.7% of the sample comes from the top ten. Of note for this clone: Its antigen is not yet known. No much larger clone is present one base from it, and per-base qualities are unavailable.

The material sequenced was PBMCs. The receptor chain draws on TRBV7-3 and TRBJ2-1; 9 central nucleotides agree with TRBD2. The clonotype comes from a middle-aged man with head and neck cancer. The CDR3 protein sequence reads: CASRGGLADEQFF. The nucleotide sequence reads TGTGCCAGCAGAGGGGGACTAGCCGATGAGCAGTTCTTC.